The 5 T cell receptor beta chains given below trace back to one sample, sequenced in a study of T cell repertoires in cytomegalovirus infection. Using its own MiXCR run on the reads, TCRdb lists one record per CDR3 protein. The sample shows approximately 500,000 distinct CDR3 sequences, about 17% of them seen only once. Input material: CD8+ T cells from PBMCs. Receptors were obtained from a human donor in good health (CMV status not recorded). Some clones in this sample may be carry-over from other donors' samples.

This clonotype was detected a few times. This chain connects TRBV7-9 to TRBJ1-1; tentative D call: TRBD1 (5 bases). This CDR3 has 18 residues. Germline loops: CDR1 SEHNR, CDR2 FQNEAQ (reference sequence). Trimming cost V 4 bases and J 0 bases, with 21 bases left between them. Here the CDR3 DNA reads TGTGCCAGCAGCTCGCCACGCCGACAGTACCCCCTGAACACTGAAGCTTTCTTT. As protein: CASSSPRRQYPLNTEAFF. The entire variable domain, with the rest obtained from reference TRBV7-9 and TRBJ1-1, is as follows: DTGVSQNPRHKITKRGQNVTFRCDPISEHNRLYWYRQTLGQGPEFLTYFQNEAQLEKSRLLSDRFSAERPKGSFSTLEIQRTEQGDSAMYLCASSSPRRQYPLNTEAFFGQGTRLTVV.

This clonotype was picked up many times. The gene calls are TRBV7-2 and TRBJ1-6; D remains unclear. Germline CDR1 reads SGHTA; CDR2 reads FQGNSA. Trimming took 4 bases from V and 11 from J, leaving 18 bases between them. The CDR3 consists of 15 residues. The CDR3 DNA follows: TGTGCCAGCAGCTCGCCCCGATCGCCCACCCCACCCCTCCACTTT. It translates to CASSSPRSPTPPLHF.

Only a few counts were recorded for this clonotype. The chain has TRBV20-1 and TRBJ2-7; tentatively, D is TRBD1 (5 bases). Between the trimmed V and J ends, which lost 3 bases and 3 bases, there was a span of 12 bases. Germline V lookup: CDR1 DFQATT, CDR2 SNEGSKA (reference sequence). The CDR3 totals 13 residues. Written as DNA, the CDR3 is TGCAGTGCTAGTTGGGGAACAGGCTACGAGCAGTACTTC. Protein: CSASWGTGYEQYF.

This clonotype was counted many times. V usage is TRBV11-3 and J usage is TRBJ2-1; a weak D match, TRBD2 (6 bases). This CDR3 spans 15 amino acids. Germline V CDR1 and CDR2: SGHNT, YENEEA. With 5 bases removed from V and 8 bases from J, the gap between germline ends came to 19 bases. In DNA, the CDR3 is TGTGCCAGCAGCCTCTCCCCTGCGGGCGGGGATGAGCAGTTCTTC. This translates into CASSLSPAGGDEQFF.

The chain is built from TRBV10-3 and TRBJ2-7; the D is unclear. CDR1 and CDR2 from the germline V gene are ENHRY and SYGVKD. This CDR3 has 13 residues. Deletions cut 0 bases from V and 7 bases from J, with 10 bases between. In DNA, the CDR3 is TGTGCCATCAGTGAGTCACTGGCTGGTGAGCAGTACTTC. Translating gives CAISESLAGEQYF.